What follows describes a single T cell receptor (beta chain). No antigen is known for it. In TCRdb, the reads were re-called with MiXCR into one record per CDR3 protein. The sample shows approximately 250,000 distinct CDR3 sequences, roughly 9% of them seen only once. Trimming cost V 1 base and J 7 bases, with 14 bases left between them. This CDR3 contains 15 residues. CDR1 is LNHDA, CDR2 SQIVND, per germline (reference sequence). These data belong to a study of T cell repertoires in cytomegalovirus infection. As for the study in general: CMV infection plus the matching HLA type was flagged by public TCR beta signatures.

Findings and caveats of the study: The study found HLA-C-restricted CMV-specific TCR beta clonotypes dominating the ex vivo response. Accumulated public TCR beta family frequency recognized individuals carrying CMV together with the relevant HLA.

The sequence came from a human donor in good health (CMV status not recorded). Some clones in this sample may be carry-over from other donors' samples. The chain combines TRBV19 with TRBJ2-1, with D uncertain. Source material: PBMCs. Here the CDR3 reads CASSIAGASTNEQFF. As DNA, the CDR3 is TGTGCCAGTAGTATAGCAGGAGCATCTACAAATGAGCAGTTCTTC.